The subject of this entry is one TCR beta chain. Its specificity is unknown. This specimen comes from a study of neoadjuvant anti-PD-1 for oral cavity cancer. Overall study context: Patients mostly received three to four biweekly nivolumab doses at 3 mg/kg before surgery. Non-progressing patients received a fourth nivolumab dose near day 43, then surgery on days 50-56.

Clones were read by immunoSEQ multiplex PCR, and TCRdb kept only the in-frame ones, dropping some. Of about 14,000 clones in the sample, over 55% were seen once. Patients were newly diagnosed with stage II-IVA oral cavity squamous cell carcinoma without prior systemic or radiation treatment. Notes on the study in general: PBMC Gini-index clonality exceeded responders' in non-responders post-nivolumab.

The source of this sequence is a person between 35 and 79 years old with oral cavity squamous cell carcinoma. This sample comprised PBMCs, obtained before nivolumab (anti-PD-1) treatment.

The CDR3 DNA reads TGTGCCAGCAGCCCACCGGGACAGTTGATGGGCTACACCTTC. Its translation is CASSPPGQLMGYTF. The gene calls are TRBV2 and TRBJ1-2; 7 bases are shared with TRBD1. V lost 6 bases to trimming and J lost 8 bases; unmatched junction nucleotides: 12. This CDR3 spans 14 amino acids. CDR1 is SNHLY, CDR2 FYNNEI, per germline.